This TCR beta chain comes out of a study of control samples from healthy donors and cancer patients. V dropped 4 bases and J dropped 10; count of bases not matched to a gene: 8. Looked up from germline, CDR1 is KGHDR and CDR2 is SFDVKD. The CDR3 is 14 residues long. The table came from immunoSEQ multiplex PCR; TCRdb's copy has only in-frame clones and leaves some out. The data show some 150,000 clones, 90% to 95% seen once. Sequences were obtained from blood. The chain has TRBV24-1 and TRBJ2-1; 8 bases fit TRBD2. The receptor's source is a man aged 40-55 years in good health. In DNA, the CDR3 is TGTGCCACCAGTGACTCCGGGACTAGTGACGAGCAGTTCTTC. It is translated as CATSDSGTSDEQFF.